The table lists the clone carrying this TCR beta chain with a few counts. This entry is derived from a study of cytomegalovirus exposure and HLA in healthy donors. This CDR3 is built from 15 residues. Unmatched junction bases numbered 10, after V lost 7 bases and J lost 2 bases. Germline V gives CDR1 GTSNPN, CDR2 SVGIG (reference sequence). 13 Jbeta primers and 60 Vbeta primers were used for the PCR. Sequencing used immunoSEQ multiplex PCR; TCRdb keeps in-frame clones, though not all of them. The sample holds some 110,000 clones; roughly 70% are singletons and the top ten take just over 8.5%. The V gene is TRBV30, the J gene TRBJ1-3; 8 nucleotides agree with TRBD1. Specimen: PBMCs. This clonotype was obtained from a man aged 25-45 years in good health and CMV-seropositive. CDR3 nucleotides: TGTGCCTCGAGGGAGGACAGGGTAGCTGGAAACACCATATATTTT. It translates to CASREDRVAGNTIYF.